A selection of T cell receptor beta chains follows, all from one sample in a study of cytomegalovirus exposure and HLA in healthy donors. Repertoires were generated with immunoSEQ multiplex PCR, while TCRdb's copy carries only in-frame clones and drops some. The specimen's table records 150,000 to 250,000 clones. Sequenced sample: PBMCs. These receptors all stem from a boy aged 10-17 years in good health and CMV-seronegative. Each CDR3 is given without its conserved first and last residue. D genes are given only for firm matches.

TRBD1,TRBJ1-1,TRBV15,ATSRPDRGRMNTEAF
.,TRBJ1-1,TRBV28,ASSDPRGQQINTEAF
.,TRBJ1-3,TRBV9,ASSVDPGSYGNTIY
TRBD1,TRBJ1-1,TRBV29-1,SGRTGSGEAF
.,TRBJ1-1,TRBV11-2,ASSLDRGQNTEAF
.,TRBJ1-2,TRBV19,ASSIRGVRGGYT
.,TRBJ1-1,TRBV2,ASIPAVTEAF
.,TRBJ2-4,TRBV28,ASSNYLAKNIQY
.,TRBJ2-3,TRBV27,ASSPPGGGTDTQY
.,TRBJ1-6,TRBV5-6,ASSLFGYNSPLH
TRBD2,TRBJ2-1,TRBV2,ASSDEAGRYNEQF
TRBD2,TRBJ2-1,TRBV6-5,ASSLFGGADEQF
.,TRBJ1-2,TRBV13,ASSLGGGGYT
.,TRBJ1-4,TRBV5-6,ASSLKQGHATNEKLF
.,TRBJ2-3,TRBV6-4,ASSDRGFSTDTQY
TRBD2,TRBJ2-5,TRBV7-9,ASSLAGTREGFIEETQY
.,TRBJ1-3,TRBV6-1,ASSDPSGVENTIY
.,TRBJ1-5,TRBV7-2,ASSFGGVRNQPQH
.,TRBJ1-5,TRBV6-6,ASSYSQQRYNQPQH
.,TRBJ2-1,TRBV12-2,ASRQWTGTLTYNEQF
.,TRBJ2-7,TRBV13,ASSPRTDTYEQY
.,TRBJ1-3,TRBV27,ASSLSGPSGNTIY
.,TRBJ1-2,TRBV4-1,ASSQVSLLVRNYGYT
TRBD1,TRBJ1-2,TRBV4-1,ASSQTTGGQGYT
TRBD2,TRBJ2-5,TRBV4-1,ASSHTGTSGGAGETQY
.,TRBJ1-2,TRBV4-1,ASRYVGGRDGYT
TRBD1,TRBJ1-2,TRBV12-5,ASGLVRDRISNYGYT
.,TRBJ1-2,TRBV6-6,ASSYLSFNYGYT
.,TRBJ1-2,TRBV28,ASSKGGLSSYGYT
TRBD1,TRBJ2-7,TRBV7-9,ASRGQGVNEQY
TRBD1,TRBJ1-5,TRBV27,ASSKTGSNQPQH
.,TRBJ2-7,TRBV27,ASSSTGSEQY
TRBD1,TRBJ1-5,TRBV4-1,ASSHFGTGENQPQH
.,TRBJ2-7,TRBV7-9,ASSFGAAAYEQY
TRBD2,TRBJ2-7,TRBV7-2,ASSLGGGSSSYEQY
TRBD1,TRBJ1-2,TRBV6-5,ASRPGTGGSGYT
.,TRBJ2-3,TRBV9,ASTRRQGTDTQY
.,TRBJ1-2,TRBV7-2,ASSLVGDGYT
.,TRBJ1-1,TRBV9,ASSVAVNTEAF
.,TRBJ1-1,TRBV7-9,ASSLEAGGHTEAF
.,TRBJ1-6,TRBV5-1,ASSLDRVTPYNSPLH
.,TRBJ1-5,TRBV27,ASSPLGANQPQH
.,TRBJ1-2,TRBV28,ASSVSFMGGNYGYT
.,TRBJ2-1,TRBV7-9,ASSLVRGSYNEQF
.,TRBJ2-7,TRBV4-1,ASSQDPGAYEQY
.,TRBJ1-6,TRBV27,ASSLRRQADNSPLH
.,TRBJ2-5,TRBV7-6,ASSLIQGSETQY
.,TRBJ1-1,TRBV18,ASSQGERYTEAF
.,TRBJ1-4,TRBV5-1,ASSLAATNEKLF
.,TRBJ1-2,TRBV11-2,ASSHAPGGDYGYT
.,TRBJ2-1,TRBV6-1,ASQVSYNEQF